The clone carrying this T cell receptor (beta chain) was observed a handful of times. The sample is drawn from a study of blood T cell repertoires in COVID-19. In the source study's methods: Estimates of nucleated cell counts were drawn from the amplification of reference gene primers. Measured with immunoSEQ multiplex PCR; TCRdb has only the in-frame clones, and not every one. From that table come the V and J calls and clone size; the DNA was used to work out D and trimming. Here the sample spans hundreds of thousands of clones, about nine tenths being singletons. This TCR was recovered from a woman in her fifties or sixties who had recovered from COVID-19. What was sequenced was PBMCs or T cells enriched from blood (not recorded which).

The CDR3 bases are TGTGCCAGCACCCGGGCCGGGGGGGGCTCCTACAATGAGCAGTTCTTC. This codes for CASTRAGGGSYNEQFF. V usage is TRBV27 and J usage is TRBJ2-1, with TRBD2 identical over 8 bases. The V segment lost 7 bases and the J segment 0 bases; nucleotides outside the gene matches: 8. The germline V gene encodes CDR1 MNHEY and CDR2 SMNVEV (reference sequence). The CDR3 extends over 16 amino acids.